This entry lists 2 T cell receptor beta chains sequenced from one sample in a study of T cell changes during pregnancy in multiple sclerosis. Assay used: immunoSEQ multiplex PCR; TCRdb lists only in-frame clones, some missing. Among more than 90,000 clones listed, about 92% were seen once. Here the sequenced sample was peripheral blood, taken in the first trimester of pregnancy. These receptors were collected from a female donor with multiple sclerosis, enrolled in a pregnancy study.

This chain links TRBV5-4 with TRBJ1-1; the D gene is possibly TRBD1 (5 bases). CDR1 and CDR2 from the germline V gene are SGHNT and YYREEE (reference sequence). The CDR3 runs 12 residues. V dropped 2 bases and J dropped 5 bases, with 7 bases sitting between them. CDR3 DNA: TGTGCCAGCAGCTTACCAGGGACTGAAGCTTTCTTT. Translating it yields CASSLPGTEAFF.

J is TRBJ1-2 and V is TRBV7-9; 11 bases agree with TRBD1. The CDR3 covers 15 residues. Unmatched junction bases numbered 10, after V lost 3 bases and J lost 10 bases. CDR1 is SEHNR, CDR2 FQNEAQ, per germline (reference sequence). The CDR3 bases are TGTGCCAGCAGCTTTGGGACCGGACAGGGGGCGGACTACACCTTC. This gives the protein CASSFGTGQGADYTF.